This T cell receptor (beta chain) derives from a study of lymphopenia after photon versus proton radiotherapy. Findings and caveats of the study: Under photons, naive T cells and diversity fell while effector/memory populations rose.

Method: immunoSEQ multiplex PCR; TCRdb's copy keeps in-frame clones and lacks some. The sample yields several thousand clones, 80% to 95% seen once. The V gene lost 3 bases and the J gene lost 9 bases, with 17 bases spanning the gap. Looked up from germline, CDR1 is LNHDA and CDR2 is SQIVND (reference sequence). The CDR3 has 15 residues. Notes on this clone: The antigen is not known.

The chain employs TRBV19 and TRBJ1-4, with no clear D. The sequencing used peripheral blood, collected from a patient treated with photon-based radiotherapy. This receptor was obtained from a man aged 60 to 69 with cholangiocarcinoma. CDR3 bases: TGTGCCAGTAGTATTCTTGGGTCCCCGGGAAAAAAACTGTTTTTT. Amino acids: CASSILGSPGKKLFF.